This T cell receptor (beta chain) was obtained from a study of cytomegalovirus exposure and HLA in healthy donors (dated by TCRdb to 2016 to 2017). Regarding the complete study: An earlier analysis of about 530 of the donors reported 250 to 300 Gb of sequence data and 95 million to 130 million unique TCR beta sequences obtained from approximately 180 million T cells. An early release covering over 500 HLA-typed donors comprised roughly 300 gigabases of sequencing data and roughly 86 million unique TCR sequences. The genetic ancestry cluster associated with self-reported Caucasian donors included about 81% of the 398 genotyped donors. The study aimed to test whether cataloging public T cell receptors could reveal signatures of past pathogen exposure. Using immunosequencing, the study profiled T cell repertoires from 666 subjects and related those repertoires to cytomegalovirus serostatus. Along with the approximately 650-subject first cohort, a separate validation cohort of some 130 different subjects was used. To predict cytomegalovirus infection status, the study combined high-throughput TCR immunosequencing, statistical association of individual TCRs with disease status, and machine learning. A later analysis re-analyzed previously published TCR beta repertoires from about 730 donors and added high-resolution HLA genotyping to study TCR occurrence patterns. Rather than using new phenotypic data, the later analysis identified candidate immune exposures from TCR beta sequences and from how often those sequences occurred across donors. An earlier analysis of around 540 of the donors applied high-throughput TCR beta sequencing to assess whether each TCR beta V gene segment acted as functional or pseudogenic. Alongside the repertoire data, information on donor age, sex, ethnicity and CMV serostatus was compiled. A later genetic analysis took genome-wide SNP genotypes for about 65% of the 666 donors and used that subset as a discovery cohort. All discovery cohort repertoires had been generated on a single sequencing platform. Class I and class II HLA loci were covered by the typing at four-digit resolution. Typing coverage varied by locus: roughly 620-640 donors for A, B, C, DRB1 and DQB1; under 550 for DQA1; approximately 570 for DPA1; around 450 for DPB1. A few DR-DQ haplotypes were handled as single units for association and clustering because linkage in the cohort was strong. Across some 400 genotyped donors of the cohort, an average of 235,054 unique TCR beta nucleotide sequences per donor were sequenced, and roughly a sixth of those sequences were non-productive.

Library preparation used the immunoSEQ multiplex PCR assay. For the multiplex PCR, a mixture combining 60 forward primers for TCR Vbeta segments and 13 reverse primers for TCR Jbeta segments was used. The CDR3 region of rearranged TCR beta genes was amplified from genomic DNA with a multiplex PCR assay. The amplified TCR beta libraries were sequenced on the Illumina HiSeq System as 87-base-pair reads. As for the original processing: A later analysis tallied tens of millions of unique TCR beta chains across the 666 repertoires, and about 10 million of those chains were shared by two or more donors. Raw reads were error-corrected and collapsed into unique sequences with a nearest-neighbor algorithm that merged closely related sequences to remove PCR and sequencing errors. CDR3 sequences were aligned to IMGT reference sequences to assign V, D and J gene segments. Each retained sequence needed at least a six-nucleotide match to both a V gene segment and a J gene segment. Rearrangements were called productive when the CDR3 lacked stop codons and stayed in frame with V and J; all others were non-productive. Following IMGT convention, CDR3 was defined as the stretch from the second conserved V-encoded cysteine up to the conserved J-encoded phenylalanine. In an earlier analysis of approximately 500 of the donors, sequences lacking an unambiguous match to a single V gene segment were excluded. An earlier analysis of 500 to 700 of the donors classified V segments as functional when productive rearrangements were above 56.7% and as segregating when the standard deviation between donors was above 5%. A statistical classification framework was built to diagnose cytomegalovirus status from the catalog of TCR beta chain sequences. A later analysis assigned V and J genes by comparing TCR nucleotide sequences with IMGT/GENE-DB human TR gene sequences. In a later analysis, CDR3 sequences and most-parsimonious VDJ recombination scenarios were assigned using the TCRdist pipeline. In a later analysis, every TCR beta chain was defined by the combination of its CDR3 amino acid sequence and its V-gene family, and reads without a unique V-gene family were dropped. A later analysis removed 592 highly shared, low-generation-probability nucleotide sequences to deal with suspected cross-contamination and a sequencing artifact. In a later analysis, a clonal expansion index was calculated for each public chain from normalized within-repertoire ranks of inferred template counts. A later analysis computed generation probabilities with a VDJ recombination model fitted to out-of-frame rearrangements, and checked the results against IGoR. A later analysis scored TCR-TCR, TCR-HLA and TCR-CMV co-occurrence with hypergeometric tests, applying a repertoire-size bias correction to TCR pairs. False discovery rates were estimated in a later analysis by permuting HLA or CMV assignments 20 times. In a later analysis, co-occurring TCRs were grouped using DBSCAN, with TCRdist sequence similarity added in when clustering inside HLA-allele-positive subsets. Co-occurrence clustering excluded repertoires with fewer than 30,000 or more than 120,000 public chains, plus five with anomalous nucleotide sharing. The table comes from immuneACCESS by way of TCRdb, which keeps in-frame sequences with V and J called. Part of the clones is missing from these tables; in studies checked, under half for an unresolved V gene and the rest for unknown reasons. From that table come the V and J calls and clone size; the DNA was used to work out D and trimming. The sample has 150,000 to 200,000 clones on record, 65% to 80% of them singletons. Of the sample, approximately 5% is held by the ten largest clones.

Overall study results and their limits: Correlated functional status among segregating V segments might be attributable to linkage disequilibrium, but an unknown experimental factor could not be ruled out. According to a later analysis, TCR association rates differed among HLA loci, with DRB1 alleles showing the most associated TCRs and HLA-C alleles showing the fewest. The 87-base-pair reads could not distinguish some IMGT-functional V segments, including TRBV6-2 and TRBV6-3, so those segments were excluded. A further reported finding was that TCR beta sequences accurately predicted the HLA-A and HLA-B alleles for most subjects in the first cohort. Across donors, most TCR sequences were observed very rarely, whereas some public TCRs were present in many individuals. For the cohort, immune exposure information was limited to CMV serostatus. This cohort had only TCR beta chains sequenced, and the lack of alpha or paired-chain data limited which features could be detected. According to a later genetic analysis, donors in an Asian-associated ancestry cluster had fewer N-insertions in productive TCRs than the roughly 700-donor mean. In a later analysis, HLA-associated TCR beta chains showed more clonal expansion and lower generation probabilities than non-associated chains that were equally common. In an earlier analysis of 587 of the donors, most TCR beta V segments appeared in productive rearrangements about 90% or about 30% of the time, broadly matching IMGT annotations. An association between a missense DCLRE1C variant and V-gene and J-gene trimming of TCR beta chains was found in a later genetic analysis and replicated in an independent cohort. At a false discovery rate of 0.05, a later analysis linked 16,951 TCR beta sequences to specific HLA alleles. Roughly uniform sequencing depth across donors was assumed in presence/absence analyses, although this assumption may not hold. Because some donors lacked HLA typing at each locus, the association tests relied only on the typed subset. Fewer than 20 rarely observed V segments, including chromosome 9 orphons, were excluded from the earlier analysis of almost 600 of the donors because counts were too low. A few of the identified cytomegalovirus-associated TCR beta chains were confirmed in vitro to be specific for cytomegalovirus antigens. A total of about 180 TCR beta chains were listed by the study as associated with cytomegalovirus. It was suggested by the authors that the approach could potentially be generalized to other disease states and immunological phenotypes. Strong co-occurrence of HLA alleles, especially DR and DQ, made assigning TCR associations to individual alleles difficult. A cluster of highly shared sequence variants was judged likely to be a technical artifact of the sequencing pipeline. In both the original and validation cohorts, the classifier was reported to diagnose cytomegalovirus status with high specificity and sensitivity. A later analysis reported that several top co-occurrence clusters appeared linked to parvovirus B19, influenza, CMV and Epstein-Barr virus. In a later analysis, most CMV-associated TCR beta chains were found to appear HLA-restricted, with HLA associations seemingly driven largely by CMV exposure.

Inclusive of the bounding cysteine and phenylalanine, the CDR3 is 12 residues long. Only the CDR3 DNA is retained, 36 bases long and in frame from the first base. V sheds 6 bases and J sheds 4 bases, leaving 9 bases between their ends. From the germline V gene (reference sequence), CDR1 is LNHDA and CDR2 is SQIVND. The cohort was made up of several hundred healthy bone marrow donors. Cohort members were all nominally healthy when sampled, although unrecorded immune exposures were likely present. The donor tested CMV seropositive and was one of the 289 seropositive cohort members. A peripheral blood sample was provided by each donor, and peripheral blood mononuclear cells were used for TCR beta sequencing. The Qiagen DNeasy Blood Extraction Kit was used to extract genomic DNA from the blood cell samples. This clone was counted a single time. The antigen this receptor binds is unknown. Base quality data are lacking; no much larger clone is found one base away.

Sequences were obtained from PBMCs. The receptor chain draws on TRBV19 and TRBJ1-1; a confident D gene designation cannot be given. This clonotype was sampled from a man between 18 and 35 years old in good health and CMV-seropositive. In nucleotide form, the sequence is TGTGCCAGTAGCCGGACTCTCACTGAAGCTTTCTTT. It translates as CASSRTLTEAFF.